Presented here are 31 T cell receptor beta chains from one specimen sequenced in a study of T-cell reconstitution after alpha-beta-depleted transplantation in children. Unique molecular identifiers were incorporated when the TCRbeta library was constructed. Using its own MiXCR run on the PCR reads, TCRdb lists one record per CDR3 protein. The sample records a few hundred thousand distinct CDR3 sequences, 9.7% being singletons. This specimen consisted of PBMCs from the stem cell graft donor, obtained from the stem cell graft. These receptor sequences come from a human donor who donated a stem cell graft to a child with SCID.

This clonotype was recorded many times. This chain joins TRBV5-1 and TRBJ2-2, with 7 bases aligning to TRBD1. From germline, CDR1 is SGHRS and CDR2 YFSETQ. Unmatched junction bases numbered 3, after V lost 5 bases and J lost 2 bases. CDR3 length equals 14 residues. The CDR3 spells CASRRDRNTGELFF. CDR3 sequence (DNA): TGCGCCAGCAGACGGGACAGAAACACCGGGGAGCTGTTTTTT. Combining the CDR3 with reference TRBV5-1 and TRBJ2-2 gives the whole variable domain KAGVTQTPRYLIKTRGQQVTLSCSPISGHRSVSWYQQTPGQGLQFLFEYFSETQRNKGNFPGRFSGRQFSNSRSEMNVSTLELGDSALYLCASRRDRNTGELFFGEGSRLTVL.

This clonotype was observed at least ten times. The chain's CDR3 is CSVRGIGPTDTQYF. In DNA form, the CDR3 reads TGCAGCGTTCGGGGAATAGGGCCGACAGATACGCAGTATTTT. The rearrangement joins TRBV29-1 to TRBJ2-3; TRBD2 might be the D (5 bases). V lost 5 bases, J lost 3 bases, and 15 bases lay in between. Germline CDR1 is SQVTM and CDR2 is ANQGSEA. The CDR3 is 14 residues long.

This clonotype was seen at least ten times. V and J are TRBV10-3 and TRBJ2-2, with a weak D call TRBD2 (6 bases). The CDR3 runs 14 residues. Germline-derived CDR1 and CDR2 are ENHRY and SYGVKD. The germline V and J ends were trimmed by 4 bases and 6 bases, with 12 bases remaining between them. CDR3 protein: CAISGGREAGELFF. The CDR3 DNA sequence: TGTGCCATCAGTGGCGGCAGGGAGGCCGGGGAGCTGTTTTTT.

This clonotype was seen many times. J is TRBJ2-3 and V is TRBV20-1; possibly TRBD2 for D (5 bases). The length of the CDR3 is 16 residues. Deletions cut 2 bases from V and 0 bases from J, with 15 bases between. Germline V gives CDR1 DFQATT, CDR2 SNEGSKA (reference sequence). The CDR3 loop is CSARNQAAPSTDTQYF. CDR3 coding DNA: TGCAGTGCTAGAAACCAAGCGGCCCCTAGCACAGATACGCAGTATTTT.

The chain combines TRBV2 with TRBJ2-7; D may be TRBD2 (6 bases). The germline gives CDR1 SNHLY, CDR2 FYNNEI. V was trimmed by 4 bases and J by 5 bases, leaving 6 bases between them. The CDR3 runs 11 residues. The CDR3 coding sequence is TGTGCCAGCAGTGGGGGGGACGAGCAGTACTTC. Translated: CASSGGDEQYF.

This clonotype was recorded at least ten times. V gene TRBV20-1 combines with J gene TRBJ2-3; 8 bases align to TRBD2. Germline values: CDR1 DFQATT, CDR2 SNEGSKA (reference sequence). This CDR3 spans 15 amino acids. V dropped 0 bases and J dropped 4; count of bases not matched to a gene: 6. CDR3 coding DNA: TGCAGTGCTAGAGATCGGGGAGCGGGGGCAGATACGCAGTATTTT. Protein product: CSARDRGAGADTQYF.

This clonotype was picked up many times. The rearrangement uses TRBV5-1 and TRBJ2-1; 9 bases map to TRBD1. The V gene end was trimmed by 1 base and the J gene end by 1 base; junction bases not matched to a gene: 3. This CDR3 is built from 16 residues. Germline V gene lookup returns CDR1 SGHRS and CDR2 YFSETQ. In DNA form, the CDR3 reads TGCGCCAGCAGCTTGAAACAGGGGGCGTCCTACAATGAGCAGTTCTTC. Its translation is CASSLKQGASYNEQFF.

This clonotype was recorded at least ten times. The DNA of the CDR3 is TGTGCCAGCAGCCGGACGGCGCGCTATGGCTACACCTTC. Residues: CASSRTARYGYTF. This chain joins TRBV7-9 and TRBJ1-2; D is ambiguous. There are 13 residues in the CDR3. The germline V and J ends were trimmed by 5 bases and 4 bases, with 11 bases remaining between them. CDR1 SEHNR and CDR2 FQNEAQ come from the germline V gene (reference sequence).

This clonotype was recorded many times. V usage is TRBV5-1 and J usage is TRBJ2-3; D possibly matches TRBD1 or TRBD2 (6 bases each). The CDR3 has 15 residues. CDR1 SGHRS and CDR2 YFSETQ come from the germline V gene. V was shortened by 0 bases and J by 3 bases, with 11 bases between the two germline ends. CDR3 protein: CASSLGQEGTDTQYF. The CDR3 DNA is TGCGCCAGCAGCTTGGGACAGGAGGGGACAGATACGCAGTATTTT.

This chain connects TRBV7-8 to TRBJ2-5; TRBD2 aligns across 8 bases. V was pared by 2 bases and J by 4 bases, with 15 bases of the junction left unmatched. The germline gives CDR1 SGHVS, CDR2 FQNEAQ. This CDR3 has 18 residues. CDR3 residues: CASSLPGGPSAVRETQYF. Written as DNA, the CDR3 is TGTGCCAGCAGCTTACCGGGGGGGCCATCTGCCGTAAGAGAGACCCAGTACTTC.

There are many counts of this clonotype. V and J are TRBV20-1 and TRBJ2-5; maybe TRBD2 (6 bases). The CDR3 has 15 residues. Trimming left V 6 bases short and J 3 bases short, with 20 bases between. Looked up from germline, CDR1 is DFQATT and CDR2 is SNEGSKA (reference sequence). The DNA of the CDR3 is TGCAGTGCCAGGGCCATGGCGGGATGGGAAGAGACCCAGTACTTC. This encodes CSARAMAGWEETQYF.

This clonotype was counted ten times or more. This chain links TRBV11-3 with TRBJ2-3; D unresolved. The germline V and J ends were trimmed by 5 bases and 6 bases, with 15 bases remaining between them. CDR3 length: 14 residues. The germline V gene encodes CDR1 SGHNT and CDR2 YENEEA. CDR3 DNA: TGTGCCAGCAGCACCTATTCCGCACGGGATACGCAGTATTTT. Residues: CASSTYSARDTQYF.

This CDR3 is CASSERGGGTGELFF. CDR3 nucleotide sequence: TGTGCCAGCAGCGAGCGGGGGGGCGGGACCGGGGAGCTGTTTTTT. The V gene is TRBV27, the J gene TRBJ2-2, with 10 bases identical to TRBD2. The junction had 6 bases not matched to a gene; V was cut back by 6 bases and J by 5 bases. The germline V gene encodes CDR1 MNHEY and CDR2 SMNVEV (reference sequence). The CDR3 consists of 15 residues.

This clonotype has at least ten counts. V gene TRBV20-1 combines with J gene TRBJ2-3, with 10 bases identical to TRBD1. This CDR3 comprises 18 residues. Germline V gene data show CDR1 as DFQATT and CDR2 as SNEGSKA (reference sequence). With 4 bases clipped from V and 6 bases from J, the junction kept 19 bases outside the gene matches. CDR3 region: CSATPGTGDEGYEDTQYF. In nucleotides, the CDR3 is TGCAGTGCTACCCCCGGGACAGGGGATGAAGGATACGAGGATACGCAGTATTTT.

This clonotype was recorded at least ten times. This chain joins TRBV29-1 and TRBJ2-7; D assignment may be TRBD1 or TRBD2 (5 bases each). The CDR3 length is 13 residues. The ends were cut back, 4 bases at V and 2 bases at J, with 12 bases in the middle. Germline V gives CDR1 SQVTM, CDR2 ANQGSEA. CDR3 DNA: TGCAGCGTTGGCTCCCAGGGACCCTACGAGCAGTACTTC. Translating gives CSVGSQGPYEQYF.

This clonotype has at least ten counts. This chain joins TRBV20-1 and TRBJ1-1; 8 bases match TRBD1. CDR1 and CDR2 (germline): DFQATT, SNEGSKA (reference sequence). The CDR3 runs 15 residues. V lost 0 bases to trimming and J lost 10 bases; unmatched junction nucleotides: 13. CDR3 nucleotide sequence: TGCAGTGCTAGAGACCCGACAGGGGAGGGTGTAGGAGCTTTCTTT. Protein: CSARDPTGEGVGAFF.

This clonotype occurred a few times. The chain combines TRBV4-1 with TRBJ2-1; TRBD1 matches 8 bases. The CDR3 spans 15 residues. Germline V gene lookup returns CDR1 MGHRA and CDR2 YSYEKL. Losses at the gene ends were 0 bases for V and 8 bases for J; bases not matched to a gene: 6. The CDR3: CASSQDEQGAYEQFF. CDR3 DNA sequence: TGCGCCAGCAGCCAAGATGAGCAGGGGGCTTATGAGCAGTTCTTC.

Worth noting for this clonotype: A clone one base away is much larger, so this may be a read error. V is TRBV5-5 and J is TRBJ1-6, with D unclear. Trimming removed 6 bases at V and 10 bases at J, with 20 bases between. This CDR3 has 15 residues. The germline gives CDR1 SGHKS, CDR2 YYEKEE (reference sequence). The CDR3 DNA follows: TGTGCCAGCAACGCCCCTACAGCCTCCGGGTCACCCCTCCACTTT. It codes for CASNAPTASGSPLHF. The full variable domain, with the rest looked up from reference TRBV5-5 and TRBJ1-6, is DAGVTQSPTHLIKTRGQQVTLRCSPISGHKSVSWYQQVLGQGPQFIFQYYEKEERGRGNFPDRFSARQFPNYSSELNVNALLLGDSALYLCASNAPTASGSPLHFGNGTRLTVT.

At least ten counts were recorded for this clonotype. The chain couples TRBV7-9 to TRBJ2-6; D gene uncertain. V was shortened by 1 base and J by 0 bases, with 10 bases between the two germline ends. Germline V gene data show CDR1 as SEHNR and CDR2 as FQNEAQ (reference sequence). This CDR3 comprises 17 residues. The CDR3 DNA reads TGTGCCAGCAGCTTAGGGCGACGGGCCTCTGGGGCCAACGTCCTGACTTTC. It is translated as CASSLGRRASGANVLTF.

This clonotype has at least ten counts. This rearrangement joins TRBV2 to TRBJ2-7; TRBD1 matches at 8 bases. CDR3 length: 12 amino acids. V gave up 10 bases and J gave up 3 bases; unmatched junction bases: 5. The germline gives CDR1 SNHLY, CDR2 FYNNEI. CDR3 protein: CATTGQGYEQYF. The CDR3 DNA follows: TGTGCCACCACTGGACAGGGCTACGAGCAGTACTTC.

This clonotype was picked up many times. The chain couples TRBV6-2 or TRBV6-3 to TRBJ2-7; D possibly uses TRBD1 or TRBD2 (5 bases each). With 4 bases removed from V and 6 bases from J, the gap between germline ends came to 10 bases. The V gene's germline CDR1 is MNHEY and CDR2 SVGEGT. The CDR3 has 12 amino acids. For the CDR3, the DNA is TGTGCCAGCAGTTCTGAGGGGCGCGAGCAGTACTTC. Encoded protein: CASSSEGREQYF.

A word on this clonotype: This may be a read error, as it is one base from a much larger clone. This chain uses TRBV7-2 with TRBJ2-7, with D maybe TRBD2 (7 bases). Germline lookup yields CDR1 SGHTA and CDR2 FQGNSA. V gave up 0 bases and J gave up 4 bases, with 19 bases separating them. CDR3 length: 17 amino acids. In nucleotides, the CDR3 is TGTGCCAGCAGCTTAGCGCCTCCGGGGGGCTCGAGGTACGAGCAGTACTTC. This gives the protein CASSLAPPGGSRYEQYF.

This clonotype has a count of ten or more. The CDR3 loop reads CASSRRQESPGNTIYF. CDR3 nucleotide sequence: TGTGCCAGCAGCCGCAGACAGGAGTCTCCTGGAAACACCATATATTTT. The chain employs TRBV13 and TRBJ1-3, with a possible D match to TRBD1 (6 bases). V was cut by 5 bases and J by 2 bases, with 16 bases left in between. Germline lookup yields CDR1 PRHDT and CDR2 FYEKMQ (reference sequence). This CDR3 is built from 16 residues.

The CDR3 region is CASSLGGVPTEAFF. CDR3 DNA: TGTGCCAGCAGCTTAGGAGGGGTACCCACTGAAGCTTTCTTT. The rearrangement uses TRBV7-2 and TRBJ1-1; D perhaps matches TRBD1 (5 bases). This CDR3 has 14 residues. Germline CDR1 SGHTA, CDR2 FQGNSA. Deletions cut 1 base from V and 4 bases from J, with 10 bases between.

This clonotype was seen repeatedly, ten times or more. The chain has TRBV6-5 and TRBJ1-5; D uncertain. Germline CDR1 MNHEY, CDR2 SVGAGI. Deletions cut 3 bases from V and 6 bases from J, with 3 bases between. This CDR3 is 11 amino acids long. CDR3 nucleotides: TGTGCCAGCAGTTATCGTCAGCCCCAGCATTTT. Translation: CASSYRQPQHF.

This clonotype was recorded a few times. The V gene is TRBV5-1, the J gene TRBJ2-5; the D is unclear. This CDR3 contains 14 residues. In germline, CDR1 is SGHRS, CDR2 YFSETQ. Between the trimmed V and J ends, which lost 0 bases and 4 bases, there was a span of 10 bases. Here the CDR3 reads CASSLEYKGETQYF. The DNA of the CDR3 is TGCGCCAGCAGCTTGGAGTATAAAGGAGAGACCCAGTACTTC.

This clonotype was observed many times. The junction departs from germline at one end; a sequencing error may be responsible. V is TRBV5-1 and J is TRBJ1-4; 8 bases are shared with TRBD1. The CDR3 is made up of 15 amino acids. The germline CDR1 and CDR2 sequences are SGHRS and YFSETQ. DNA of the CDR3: TGCGCCAGCAGCCCCTCGACAGGGGTAAATGAAAAGCTGTTTTTT. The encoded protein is CASSPSTGVNEKLFF. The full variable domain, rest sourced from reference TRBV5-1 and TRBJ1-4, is KAGVTQTPRYLIKTRGQQVTLSCSPISGHRSVSWYQQTPGQGLQFLFEYFSETQRNKGNFPGRFSGRQFSNSRSEMNVSTLELGDSALYLCASSPSTGVNEKLFFGSGTQLSVL.

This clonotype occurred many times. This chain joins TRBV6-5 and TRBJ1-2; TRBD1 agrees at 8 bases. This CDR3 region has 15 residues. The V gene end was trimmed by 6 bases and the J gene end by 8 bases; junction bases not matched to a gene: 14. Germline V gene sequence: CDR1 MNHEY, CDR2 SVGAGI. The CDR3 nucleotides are TGTGCCAGCAGGCAGGGGGCGATTGGTTTAGGGGGCTACACCTTC. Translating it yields CASRQGAIGLGGYTF.

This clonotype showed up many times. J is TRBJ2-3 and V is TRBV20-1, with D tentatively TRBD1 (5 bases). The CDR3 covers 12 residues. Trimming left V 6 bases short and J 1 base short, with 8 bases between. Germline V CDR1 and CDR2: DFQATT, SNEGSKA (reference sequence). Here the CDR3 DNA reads TGCAGTGCCCCGACAGGCACAGATACGCAGTATTTT. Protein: CSAPTGTDTQYF.

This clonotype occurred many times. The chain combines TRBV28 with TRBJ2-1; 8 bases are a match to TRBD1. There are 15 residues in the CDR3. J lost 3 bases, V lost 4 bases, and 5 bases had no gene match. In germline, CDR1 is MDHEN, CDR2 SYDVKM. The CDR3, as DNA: TGTGCCAGCAGTTACAGGGGGTTGAACTACAATGAGCAGTTCTTC. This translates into CASSYRGLNYNEQFF. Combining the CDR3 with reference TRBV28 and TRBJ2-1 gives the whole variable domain DVKVTQSSRYLVKRTGEKVFLECVQDMDHENMFWYRQDPGLGLRLIYFSYDVKMKEKGDIPEGYSVSREKKERFSLILESASTNQTSMYLCASSYRGLNYNEQFFGPGTRLTVL.

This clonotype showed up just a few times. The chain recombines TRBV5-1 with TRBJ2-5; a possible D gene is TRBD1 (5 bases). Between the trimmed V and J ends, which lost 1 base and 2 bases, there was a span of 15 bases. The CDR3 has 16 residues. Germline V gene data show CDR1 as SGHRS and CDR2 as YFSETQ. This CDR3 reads CASSLRPQGPQETQYF. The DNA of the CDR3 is TGCGCCAGCAGCTTGAGGCCGCAGGGCCCACAAGAGACCCAGTACTTC.